The rows below give T cell receptor beta chains drawn from one sample of a study of cytomegalovirus exposure and HLA in healthy donors. TCRdb keeps only in-frame clones here, not all; method: immunoSEQ multiplex PCR. Of over 100,000 clones detected, approximately 80% appear once; the ten largest clones hold about 0.92%. Sequenced material: PBMCs. The receptors stem from a woman in her twenties or thirties in good health and CMV-seronegative. The CDR3 runs from the conserved cysteine through the conserved F or W. Clone size appears in some rows only: once, few, many, or a class for an expanded clone.

V gene	clone size	J gene	CDR3 protein
TRBV6-1	.	TRBJ2-3	CASTGGAFLTDTQYF
TRBV7-2	.	TRBJ2-7	CASSPYLDRGRQAEQYF
TRBV10-3	.	TRBJ1-5	CATNRDSSSNQPQHF
TRBV18	.	TRBJ2-5	CASSPRTSGTRETQYF
TRBV7-2	few	TRBJ2-7	CASSFLGQGFYEQYF
TRBV7-9	.	TRBJ2-6	CSSSLGQGSGANVLTF
TRBV19	.	TRBJ1-1	CASRTGGNTEAFF
TRBV2	.	TRBJ2-1	CASLPGIYNEQFF
TRBV5-6	.	TRBJ1-2	CASSLEGPGNYGYTF
TRBV20-1	.	TRBJ1-1	CSAMSTEAFF
TRBV14	.	TRBJ2-2	CASSHLPTDSNTGELFF
TRBV28	.	TRBJ1-4	CASSLLRNRKNEKLFF
TRBV19	.	TRBJ1-1	CASSIGQMNTEAFF
TRBV29-1	.	TRBJ2-1	CSVEDSRAGIRSYNEQFF
TRBV6-5	few	TRBJ2-1	CATTIQGTNEQFF
TRBV2	.	TRBJ1-1	CASRLWRGPANTEAFF
TRBV30	.	TRBJ1-1	CAWSRNPETEAFF
TRBV5-4	.	TRBJ2-2	CANSLGPGWGAGELFF
TRBV2	.	TRBJ1-2	CASRSRGNGYTF
TRBV5-1	.	TRBJ2-1	CASSLAPTSNEQFF
TRBV6-1	.	TRBJ1-5	CASSETRGPSNQPQHF
TRBV28	.	TRBJ1-2	CASSLSGTGTRGYTF